These 7 T cell receptor beta chains were all obtained from the same sample, sequenced in a study of blood T cells in healthy people across ages. Combining a sample-barcoded 5' primer with a J-beta primer mix, a second PCR ran for roughly 6 to 11 cycles. Each CDR3 protein is one row after TCRdb ran MiXCR on the 5' RACE reads. The sample holds about 1.1 million distinct CDR3 sequences, 35% to 40% seen once. Specimen: blood. These TCRs come from a man between 18 and 35 years old in good health.

This clonotype was seen once. The rearrangement links TRBV29-1 to TRBJ2-7; the D gene is possibly TRBD2 (5 bases). The germline V gene encodes CDR1 SQVTM and CDR2 ANQGSEA. This CDR3 spans 16 amino acids. Trimming took off 0 bases at V and 10 bases at J, with 25 bases between the two ends. The CDR3 is CSVEDLEVSSSGAQYF. CDR3 in DNA: TGCAGCGTTGAAGATCTGGAGGTTTCGTCCTCCGGAGCCCAGTACTTC.

The J gene is TRBJ2-5, the V gene TRBV9; 9 bases line up with TRBD1. Losses at the gene ends were 4 bases for V and 6 bases for J; bases not matched to a gene: 7. Germline V CDR1 and CDR2: SGDLS, YYNGEE. The CDR3 covers 14 residues. The CDR3 protein is CASSTGQGRQTQYF. The CDR3 region has the DNA TGTGCCAGCAGCACGGGACAGGGAAGACAGACCCAGTACTTC.

This clonotype has only a few counts. V and J are TRBV6-6 and TRBJ2-1; TRBD1 is a possible D gene (6 bases). This CDR3 has 15 residues. CDR1 is MNHNY and CDR2 is SVGAGI in the germline V gene (reference sequence). The ends were cut back, 0 bases at V and 8 bases at J, with 14 bases in the middle. The CDR3 nucleotides read TGTGCCAGCAGTTACTCCGTGACGGGGACACATGAGCAGTTCTTC. This gives the protein CASSYSVTGTHEQFF.

J is TRBJ1-6 and V is TRBV5-1, with 7 bases matching TRBD1. Trimming removed 5 bases from V and 7 bases from J; junction bases left unmatched: 12. CDR1 and CDR2 from the germline V gene are SGHRS and YFSETQ. CDR3 length equals 16 residues. The CDR3 protein is CASSSIGDRVNSPLHF. For the CDR3, the DNA is TGCGCCAGCAGTTCGATTGGCGACAGGGTAAATTCACCCCTCCACTTT.

The chain uses TRBV5-1 and TRBJ2-1; 7 nucleotides match TRBD2. The end of the DNA is better explained by TRBJ2-7, so the J call may be wrong. The CDR3 loop spans 15 amino acids. Germline lookup yields CDR1 SGHRS and CDR2 YFSETQ. CDR3: CASSFREGSYNEQYF. CDR3 DNA: TGCGCCAGCAGCTTCAGGGAGGGTTCCTACAATGAGCAGTACTTC.

For this clonotype: A much bigger clone sits one base away, suggesting this may be a read error. The rearrangement links TRBV10-3 to TRBJ2-1, with 8 bases lining up with TRBD1. This CDR3 comprises 14 residues. Germline CDR1 and CDR2: ENHRY and SYGVKD. J was trimmed by 7 bases and V by 6 bases; bases with no gene match: 8. As DNA, the CDR3 is TGTGCCATCAGCCTAGGACAGGGTAAGAATGAGCAGTTCTTC. This sequence encodes CAISLGQGKNEQFF.

CDR3 residues: CASSFMRGGSGELFF. The CDR3, as DNA: TGTGCCAGCAGTTTTATGAGGGGGGGTTCCGGGGAGCTGTTTTTT. V gene TRBV12-3 or TRBV12-4 combines with J gene TRBJ2-2, with D possibly matching TRBD2 (7 bases). The CDR3 is 15 amino acids. V dropped 3 bases and J dropped 6 bases, with 14 bases sitting between them.